The clone carrying this T cell receptor beta chain turned up a few times. What it binds is not known. These data originate in a study of molecular identifiers for immune sequencing clone quantification. Study-wide results and caveats: Identical barcode-sharing TCR molecules could lead to underestimated sizes for highly expanded clones. In naive cells, under 1% of molecules belonged to clones above 20 RNA copies, against over 99% in effector cells.

One entry per CDR3 protein results from TCRdb running MiXCR on the PCR reads. The sample carries more than 95,000 distinct CDR3 sequences, 20% to 25% recorded once. In the sort, naive CD8 T cells were defined as CD8+CD4-CCR7+CD45RA+. The sample was naive CD8+ T cells from blood, with Jurkat cell RNA spiked in. The subset denotes: FACS-sorted CD8+CD4-CCR7+CD45RA+ naive T cells. This TCR derives from a human donor in good health. Some libraries in this study had Jurkat cell RNA spiked in.

DNA of the CDR3: TGTGCCAGCAGCGGATTTGAAGACACTGAAGCTTTCTTT. Translating it yields CASSGFEDTEAFF. The rearrangement joins TRBV11-1 to TRBJ1-1; no firm D call. This CDR3 spans 13 amino acids. With 5 bases removed from V and 3 bases from J, the gap between germline ends came to 10 bases. Germline CDR1 and CDR2: SGHAT and FQDESV (reference sequence).